Here is one T cell receptor (beta chain) with its context. In the authors' methods: Amplification with reference gene primers provided the estimates of nucleated cell counts. Measured with immunoSEQ multiplex PCR; TCRdb has only the in-frame clones, and not every one. The V and J calls and clone size are taken from that table; D and trimming were inferred from the DNA. The table has more than 90,000 clones, roughly 72% seen once. V was pared by 6 bases and J by 7 bases, with 15 bases between. The CDR3 totals 13 residues. Looked up from germline, CDR1 is WNHNN and CDR2 is SYGVQD (reference sequence). The sample comes from a study of blood T cell repertoires in COVID-19. Looking at the study overall: Spain, Italy and the United States supplied samples that represented acute and convalescent COVID-19.

What was sequenced was peripheral blood. The sequence came from a woman between 55 and 75 years old in a cohort sampled during active or convalescent COVID-19. The chain joins TRBV10-1 to TRBJ2-5, with D perhaps matching TRBD2 (6 bases). Here the CDR3 reads CASSGGTTGTQYF. CDR3 DNA sequence: TGCGCCAGCAGCGGCGGGACGACTGGGACCCAGTACTTC.